Presented here are 27 T cell receptor beta chains from one specimen sequenced in a study of CD8 T cells in Susac syndrome. Random hexamers served to reverse transcribe roughly 0.45 to 1 ug RNA. TCRdb passed the immunoSEQ multiplex PCR reads through MiXCR, listing each CDR3 protein once. Of 150,000 to 200,000 distinct CDR3 sequences listed, under 95% are singletons. Sequencing used CD4+ T cells from PBMCs. The receptors were gathered from a human donor in good health.

The chain couples TRBV5-1 to TRBJ2-3, with TRBD1 matching 7 bases. The CDR3 runs to 14 residues. In germline, CDR1 is SGHRS, CDR2 YFSETQ. After removal of 2 bases from V and 4 bases from J, the junction contained 4 bases not matched to a gene. This CDR3 is CASSFGQEADTQYF. In nucleotides, the CDR3 is TGCGCCAGCAGCTTCGGACAGGAGGCAGATACGCAGTATTTT.

The CDR3 here is CASSRDRSGTQYF. The DNA of the CDR3 is TGTGCCAGCAGTCGGGACAGGAGCGGGACCCAGTACTTC. This chain links TRBV28 with TRBJ2-5; 8 bases match TRBD1. This CDR3 has 13 residues. V trimming: 5 bases; J trimming: 7 bases; junction bases outside the gene matches: 6. The germline CDR1 and CDR2 sequences are MDHEN and SYDVKM.

This clonotype has just one count. The rearrangement links TRBV7-8 to TRBJ2-7, with 8 bases identical to TRBD1. V was pared by 5 bases and J by 4 bases, with 7 bases of the junction left unmatched. There are 14 residues in the CDR3. Germline values: CDR1 SGHVS, CDR2 FQNEAQ. CDR3 region: CASSPDREMYEQYF. As DNA, the CDR3 is TGTGCCAGCAGCCCGGACAGGGAGATGTACGAGCAGTACTTC.

This chain uses TRBV28 with TRBJ2-6; D is ambiguous. There are 12 residues in the CDR3. V was shortened by 11 bases and J by 4 bases, with 9 bases between the two germline ends. Germline V CDR1 and CDR2: MDHEN, SYDVKM. For the CDR3, the DNA is TGTGCCGGAAGATCGGGGGCCAACGTCCTGACTTTC. It encodes CAGRSGANVLTF.

The rearrangement links TRBV20-1 to TRBJ1-1; 9 bases are a match to TRBD1. Germline CDR1 reads DFQATT; CDR2 reads SNEGSKA (reference sequence). J lost 1 base, V lost 6 bases, and 12 bases had no gene match. The CDR3 extends over 16 amino acids. CDR3 DNA sequence: TGCAGTGCCATACCCAACAGGGGGCGAACGAACACTGAAGCTTTCTTT. Amino acids: CSAIPNRGRTNTEAFF.

This rearrangement joins TRBV23-1 to TRBJ2-2; D is perhaps TRBD1 or TRBD2 (5 bases each). TRBV23-1 falls under the ORF class, with uncertain function. V lost 11 bases to trimming and J lost 1 base, with 14 bases between them. The CDR3 contains 14 residues. The CDR3, as DNA: TGCGCCCCAGACCGGGGCTGGAACACCGGGGAGCTGTTTTTT. Amino acid sequence: CAPDRGWNTGELFF.

The genes are TRBV3-1 and TRBJ1-1; TRBD1 might be the D (6 bases). CDR1 LGHDT and CDR2 YNNKEL come from the germline V gene (reference sequence). V gave up 1 base and J gave up 8 bases, with 11 bases separating them. The CDR3 extends over 13 amino acids. Here the CDR3 DNA reads TGTGCCAGCAGCCAAGGGGGGCTGGGGGAAGCTTTCTTT. Translation: CASSQGGLGEAFF.

This sequence joins TRBV5-1 and TRBJ2-1; D possibly uses TRBD1 or TRBD2 (5 bases each). The germline CDR1 and CDR2 sequences are SGHRS and YFSETQ. The CDR3 contains 15 residues. V lost 4 bases to trimming and J lost 5 bases, with 16 bases between them. CDR3 sequence: CASSPYGGSHNEQFF. CDR3 in DNA: TGCGCCAGCAGCCCCTATGGGGGAAGTCACAATGAGCAGTTCTTC. Filled out from reference TRBV5-1 and TRBJ2-1, the complete variable domain reads KAGVTQTPRYLIKTRGQQVTLSCSPISGHRSVSWYQQTPGQGLQFLFEYFSETQRNKGNFPGRFSGRQFSNSRSEMNVSTLELGDSALYLCASSPYGGSHNEQFFGPGTRLTVL.

The chain uses TRBV6-5 and TRBJ2-5; 8 nucleotides match TRBD2. Germline V gene data show CDR1 as MNHEY and CDR2 as SVGAGI. J gave up 5 bases and V 6 bases, and 8 bases lay outside the gene matches. This CDR3 spans 14 amino acids. This chain's CDR3 is CASRDGRAGETQYF. The CDR3 bases are TGTGCCAGCAGAGACGGGAGGGCCGGGGAGACCCAGTACTTC.

The DNA for the CDR3 is TGTGCCAGCAGTGGCGGGACAGGGGCCGGTAACACCGGGGAGCTGTTTTTT. It specifies CASSGGTGAGNTGELFF. This chain links TRBV12-3 or TRBV12-4 with TRBJ2-2; TRBD1 agrees at 10 bases. Trimming cost V 5 bases and J 2 bases; bases outside gene matches: 8. There are 17 residues in the CDR3.

The V and J genes are TRBV18 and TRBJ2-7, with 9 bases that match TRBD2. V lost 11 bases, J lost 3 bases, and 8 bases stayed unmatched. CDR3 size: 13 residues. Germline loops: CDR1 KGHSH, CDR2 LQKENI. Written as DNA, the CDR3 is TGTGCCTCCCGCTCTAGCGGGGACTACGAGCAGTACTTC. It translates to CASRSSGDYEQYF.

The chain has TRBV20-1 and TRBJ1-1, with 9 positions matching TRBD1. The V and J ends lost 2 bases and 8 bases, in that order; junction bases with no gene match: 9. The CDR3 is 14 amino acids. From germline, CDR1 is DFQATT and CDR2 SNEGSKA (reference sequence). Here the CDR3 reads CSARPIQGAGEAFF. In DNA form, the CDR3 reads TGCAGTGCTAGACCAATACAGGGGGCTGGGGAAGCTTTCTTT.

This chain uses TRBV5-1 with TRBJ2-1; possible D gene TRBD1, 6 bases. Trimming shortened V by 4 bases and J by 4 bases, and 15 bases separated the two germline ends. The CDR3 loop spans 15 amino acids. Germline V gene lookup returns CDR1 SGHRS and CDR2 YFSETQ. CDR3 bases: TGCGCCAGCAGCCAGGACAGACCCTTTTACAATGAGCAGTTCTTC. Protein product: CASSQDRPFYNEQFF. The full variable domain, in which reference TRBV5-1 and TRBJ2-1 provide the parts outside the CDR3, is KAGVTQTPRYLIKTRGQQVTLSCSPISGHRSVSWYQQTPGQGLQFLFEYFSETQRNKGNFPGRFSGRQFSNSRSEMNVSTLELGDSALYLCASSQDRPFYNEQFFGPGTRLTVL.

The V gene is TRBV5-1, the J gene TRBJ2-3, with 7 positions matching TRBD2. From germline, CDR1 is SGHRS and CDR2 YFSETQ. Trimming removed 2 bases from V and 1 base from J; junction bases left unmatched: 4. The CDR3 runs 15 residues. CDR3 coding DNA: TGCGCCAGCAGCTTCCGGGGGGATGGCACAGATACGCAGTATTTT. Protein: CASSFRGDGTDTQYF.

V and J are TRBV7-9 and TRBJ2-3; unclear D gene. The CDR3 is 14 amino acids. The germline V gene encodes CDR1 SEHNR and CDR2 FQNEAQ (reference sequence). The germline V and J ends were trimmed by 0 bases and 0 bases, with 4 bases remaining between them. Here the CDR3 reads CASSLASSTDTQYF. The DNA of the CDR3 is TGTGCCAGCAGCTTAGCCTCTAGCACAGATACGCAGTATTTT.

In nucleotides, the CDR3 is TGCGCCAGCAGCTTGGTGGCTAGCGGGAGCCATGAGCAGTTCTTC. Amino acid sequence: CASSLVASGSHEQFF. This chain joins TRBV5-1 and TRBJ2-1; TRBD2 agrees at 10 bases. V shed 0 bases and J 8 bases; nucleotides not matched to a gene: 5. This CDR3 spans 15 amino acids. The germline V gene has CDR1 SGHRS and CDR2 YFSETQ.

The rearrangement joins TRBV28 to TRBJ1-1; D ambiguous. The CDR3 is made up of 14 amino acids. Germline V gene sequence: CDR1 MDHEN, CDR2 SYDVKM. Trimming pared 4 bases from V and 4 bases from J, leaving 13 bases between. The CDR3 nucleotides read TGTGCCAGCAGTTCCCCCGGCGGGAGCACTGAAGCTTTCTTT. It is translated as CASSSPGGSTEAFF.

The CDR3 sequence: CASSPNTEAFF. The CDR3 DNA sequence: TGTGCCAGCAGTCCTAACACTGAAGCTTTCTTT. This rearrangement joins TRBV2 to TRBJ1-1; D is ambiguous. CDR3 size: 11 residues. Trimming removed 5 bases from V and 2 bases from J, with 3 bases in between. Germline CDR1 and CDR2: SNHLY and FYNNEI.

V gene TRBV7-7 combines with J gene TRBJ2-5, with 8 bases aligning to TRBD1. Germline V gene lookup returns CDR1 SSHAT and CDR2 FNYEAQ (reference sequence). The CDR3 contains 14 residues. After removal of 5 bases from V and 4 bases from J, the junction contained 6 bases not matched to a gene. CDR3 sequence (DNA): TGTGCCAGCAGCGGACAGGGCCTGAGAGAGACCCAGTACTTC. This encodes CASSGQGLRETQYF.

This clonotype has only one observation. The CDR3 DNA is TGTGCCAGCAGTTTATGGGGGACAGGGATTGGGAGCAATCAGCCCCAGCATTTT. Amino acid sequence: CASSLWGTGIGSNQPQHF. The chain couples TRBV28 to TRBJ1-5; the match to TRBD1 covers 9 bases. J gave up 1 base and V 0 bases, and 7 bases lay outside the gene matches. Germline CDR1 MDHEN, CDR2 SYDVKM. The CDR3 spans 18 residues.

The rearrangement joins TRBV5-1 to TRBJ2-7, with D possibly matching TRBD1 (6 bases). From germline, CDR1 is SGHRS and CDR2 YFSETQ. The CDR3 has 19 residues. Deletions cut 0 bases from V and 2 bases from J, with 24 bases between. As DNA, the CDR3 is TGCGCCAGCAGCTTGGCGGGTCTCCCAGGGGTTATGGGAACCTACGAGCAGTACTTC. It encodes CASSLAGLPGVMGTYEQYF.

This chain uses TRBV28 with TRBJ2-5; 9 positions match TRBD2. CDR1 is MDHEN, CDR2 SYDVKM, per germline. After removal of 3 bases from V and 1 base from J, the junction contained 6 bases not matched to a gene. This CDR3 is built from 16 residues. CDR3 sequence: CASSLSAGGSQETQYF. CDR3 bases: TGTGCCAGCAGTTTGTCGGCGGGAGGGTCCCAAGAGACCCAGTACTTC.

This clonotype came up once. The rearrangement links TRBV12-3 or TRBV12-4 to TRBJ1-5; no clear D gene. V was cut by 6 bases and J by 6 bases, with 9 bases left in between. This CDR3 is 12 amino acids long. CDR3 in DNA: TGTGCCAGCAGCCTCCCGACTCAGCCCCAGCATTTT. Its translation is CASSLPTQPQHF.

The chain combines TRBV27 with TRBJ1-1, with 8 bases matching TRBD1. CDR1 is MNHEY, CDR2 SMNVEV, per germline (reference sequence). The CDR3 totals 15 residues. V was clipped by 6 bases and J by 2 bases; unmatched bases: 8. The DNA of the CDR3 is TGTGCCAGCAGCTTCTCGGACAGGGCTAACACTGAAGCTTTCTTT. Translating it yields CASSFSDRANTEAFF.

This clonotype showed up just once. The chain uses TRBV9 and TRBJ1-6, with D unclear. The CDR3 consists of 14 residues. The V end lost 2 bases, the J end lost 2 bases, and 5 bases lay between the germline ends. From germline, CDR1 is SGDLS and CDR2 YYNGEE. The CDR3 nucleotides are TGTGCCAGCAGCGTGGACGCCTATAATTCACCCCTCCACTTT. Translating gives CASSVDAYNSPLHF.

The rearrangement uses TRBV24-1 and TRBJ2-7; D is undetermined. Germline CDR1 reads KGHDR; CDR2 reads SFDVKD. The length of the CDR3 is 14 residues. Trimming took 3 bases from V and 4 from J, leaving 12 bases between them. CDR3 DNA sequence: TGTGCCACCAGTGATCCCGGGTCAACTTACGAGCAGTACTTC. Translated: CATSDPGSTYEQYF.

This sequence joins TRBV6-5 and TRBJ2-5; D remains ambiguous. Between the trimmed V and J ends, which lost 2 bases and 4 bases, there was a span of 14 bases. CDR3 length: 15 amino acids. In germline, CDR1 is MNHEY, CDR2 SVGAGI. CDR3: CASSYGVGKGETQYF. CDR3 in DNA: TGTGCCAGCAGTTACGGGGTAGGGAAGGGAGAGACCCAGTACTTC.